This T cell receptor (beta chain) was documented in a study of CD8 T cells in Susac syndrome. CDR3 size: 15 residues. CDR1 and CDR2 from the germline V gene are SEHNR and FQNEAQ (reference sequence). V was trimmed by 4 bases and J by 4 bases, leaving 14 bases between them. This clonotype was picked up one time. Its antigen remains unknown. Random hexamers served to reverse transcribe roughly 0.45 to 1 ug RNA. In TCRdb, the immunoSEQ multiplex PCR reads were re-called with MiXCR into one record per CDR3 protein. The profile shows 120,000 or so distinct CDR3 sequences, about 94% of them singletons. Study-wide points: By the study's own acknowledgment, its TCR sequencing and HLA analysis included relatively few individuals.

The chain is built from TRBV7-9 and TRBJ1-3; no definite D call. The sequencing sample was made of CD8+ T cells from PBMCs. This clonotype was sampled from a human donor with Susac syndrome. CDR3 DNA: TGTGCCAGCAGCTCGGATAGTGGATTAGGAAACACCATATATTTT. Amino acids: CASSSDSGLGNTIYF.